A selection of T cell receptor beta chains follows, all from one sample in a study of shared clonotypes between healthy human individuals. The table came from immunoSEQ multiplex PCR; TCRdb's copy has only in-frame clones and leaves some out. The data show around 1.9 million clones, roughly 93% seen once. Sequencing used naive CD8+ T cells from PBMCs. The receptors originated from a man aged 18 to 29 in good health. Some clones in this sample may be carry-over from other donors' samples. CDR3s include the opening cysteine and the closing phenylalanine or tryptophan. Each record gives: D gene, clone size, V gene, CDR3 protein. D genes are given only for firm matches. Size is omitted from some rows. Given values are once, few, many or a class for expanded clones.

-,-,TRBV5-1,CASSLSSTEAFF
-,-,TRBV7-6,CASSLASDNEQFF
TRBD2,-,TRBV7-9,CASTPGLAGDEQFF
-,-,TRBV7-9,CASSLAGVRRTFGNTIYF
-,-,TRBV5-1,CASSLGTGADSGNTIYF
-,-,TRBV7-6,CASSQGVESGSPLHF
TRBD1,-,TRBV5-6,CASSGEETGGYEQFF
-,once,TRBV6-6,CASSYSGGNTEAFF
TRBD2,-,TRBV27,CASSTRTSGLIYEQYF
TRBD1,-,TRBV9,CASSVEGTGSYEQYF
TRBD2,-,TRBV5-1,CASSSARGDEQYF
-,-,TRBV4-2,CASSQDRYGFMNTEAFF
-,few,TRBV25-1,CASSTGLNTEAFF
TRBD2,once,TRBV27,CASMKLAGSHGELFF
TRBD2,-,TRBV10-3,CAITDQRERSYNEQFF
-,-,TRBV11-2,CASSRGSALAKNIQYF
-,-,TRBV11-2,CASSLWAGVNEQFF
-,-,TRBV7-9,CASSSMDSYEQYF
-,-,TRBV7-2,CASSLPLGRTLNTGELFF
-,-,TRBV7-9,CASRQGSNQPQHF
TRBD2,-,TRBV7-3,CASSIRPSGLYEQYF
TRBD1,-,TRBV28,CASSRGQGPHGYTF
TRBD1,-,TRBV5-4,CASSSPDRGREQYF
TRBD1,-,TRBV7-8,CASSLETGKVGDTQYF
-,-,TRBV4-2,CASSQVQSSYNEQFF
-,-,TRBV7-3,CASSLGVPGELFF
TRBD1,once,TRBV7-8,CASSLSGQLYSNQPQHF
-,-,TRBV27,CASSGKTGANYGYTF
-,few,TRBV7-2,CASSLGTGAYYEQYF
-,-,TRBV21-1,CASSTLAPSPTQYF
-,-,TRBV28,CASSFRGLGTDTQYF
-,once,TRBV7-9,CASSLAVPPWENIQYF
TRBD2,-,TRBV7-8,CASSFNLQGPGGYEQYF
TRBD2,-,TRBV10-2,CASSEGLAGADTQYF
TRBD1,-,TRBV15,CATRGQKDTEAFF
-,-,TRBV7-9,CASRAGNYEQYF
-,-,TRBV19,CASSIGGGLQETQYF
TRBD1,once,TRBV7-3,CASSSRQGANRYEQFF
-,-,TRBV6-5,CATHDGDTIYF
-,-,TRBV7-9,CASGKLVPEQFF
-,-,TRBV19,CASMAGPAAGELFF
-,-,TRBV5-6,CASSFPGKSYEQYF
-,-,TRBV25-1,CASSELGGRGDEQFF
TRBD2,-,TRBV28,CASSFSRPSGSYEQYF
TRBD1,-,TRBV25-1,CASSGWDRGLKGTEAFF
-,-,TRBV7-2,CASSPPALRGVTDTQYF
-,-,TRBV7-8,CASSSDSSNQPQHF
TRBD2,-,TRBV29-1,CSAEGREATDYNEQFF
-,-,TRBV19,CASSLQGYPYEQYF
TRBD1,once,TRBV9,CASSMGTVQETQYF
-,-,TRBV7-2,CASTRYRDPEGYTF
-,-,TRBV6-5,CASSYRVGRWEQFF
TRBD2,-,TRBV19,CASNKRENTGELFF
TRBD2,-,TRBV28,CASSLAGEGETQYF
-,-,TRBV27,CASSYLSGSPTFF